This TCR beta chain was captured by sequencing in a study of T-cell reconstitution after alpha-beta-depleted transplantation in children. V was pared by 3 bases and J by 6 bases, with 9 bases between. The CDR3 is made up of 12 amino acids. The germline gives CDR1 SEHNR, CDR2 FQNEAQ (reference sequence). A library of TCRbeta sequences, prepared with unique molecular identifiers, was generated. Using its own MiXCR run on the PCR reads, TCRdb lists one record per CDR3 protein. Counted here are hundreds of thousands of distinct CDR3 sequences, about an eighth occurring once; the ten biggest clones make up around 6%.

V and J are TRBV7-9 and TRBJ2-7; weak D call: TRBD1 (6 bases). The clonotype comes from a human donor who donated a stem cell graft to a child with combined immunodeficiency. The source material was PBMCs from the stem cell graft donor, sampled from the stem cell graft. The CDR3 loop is CASSLDSPEQYF. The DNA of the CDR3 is TGTGCCAGCAGCTTGGACAGCCCCGAGCAGTACTTC. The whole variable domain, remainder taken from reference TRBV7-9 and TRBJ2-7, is DTGVSQNPRHKITKRGQNVTFRCDPISEHNRLYWYRQTLGQGPEFLTYFQNEAQLEKSRLLSDRFSAERPKGSFSTLEIQRTEQGDSAMYLCASSLDSPEQYFGPGTRLTVT.